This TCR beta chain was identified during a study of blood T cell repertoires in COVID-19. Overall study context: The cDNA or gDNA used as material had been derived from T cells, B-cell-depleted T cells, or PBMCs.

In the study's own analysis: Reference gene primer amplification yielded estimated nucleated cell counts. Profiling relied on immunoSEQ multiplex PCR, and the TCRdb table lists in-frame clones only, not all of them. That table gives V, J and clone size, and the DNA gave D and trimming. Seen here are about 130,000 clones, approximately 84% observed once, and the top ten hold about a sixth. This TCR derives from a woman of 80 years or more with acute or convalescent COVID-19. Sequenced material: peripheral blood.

Written as DNA, the CDR3 is TGTGCCAGCAGCGCTTCGGGTGAGCAGTTCTTC. This encodes CASSASGEQFF. The chain is built from TRBV5-6 and TRBJ2-1; D gene uncertain. Germline loops: CDR1 SGHDT, CDR2 YYEEEE. Trimming removed 4 bases at V and 9 bases at J, with 8 bases between. The CDR3 sequence is 11 residues long.